The 17 T cell receptor beta chains below were found in one sample sequenced in a study of CD8 T cells in Susac syndrome. Reverse transcription of about 0.5 to 1 ug RNA used random hexamers. TCRdb analysed the immunoSEQ multiplex PCR reads with MiXCR anew, one entry per CDR3 protein. The sample includes about 120,000 distinct CDR3 sequences, 92% of them seen just once. The sequencing sample was made of CD8+ T cells from PBMCs. The receptors here all came from a human donor in good health.

With regard to this clonotype: Its ends do not fully match the called genes, so a read error is possible. The rearrangement joins TRBV29-1 to TRBJ1-2, with TRBD1 as a possible D gene (6 bases). Germline CDR1 is SQVTM and CDR2 is ANQGSEA. This CDR3 region has 14 residues. CDR3 nucleotides: TGCAGCGTTGACTTGGACCAAGGGGGGTATGACTACACCTTC. This sequence encodes CSVDLDQGGYDYTF.

This chain joins TRBV24-1 and TRBJ2-5; TRBD2 is a possible D gene (5 bases). Trimming cost V 3 bases and J 4 bases, with 14 bases left between them. CDR3 length: 15 residues. The V gene's germline CDR1 is KGHDR and CDR2 SFDVKD. CDR3 protein: CATSDGPGIRETQYF. CDR3 DNA: TGTGCCACCAGTGATGGCCCGGGGATCCGAGAGACCCAGTACTTC.

The sample holds a few counts of this clonotype. V is TRBV12-3 or TRBV12-4 and J is TRBJ1-2, with a tentative D call TRBD1 (5 bases). The V and J ends lost 3 bases and 10 bases respectively, with 9 bases between them. The CDR3 sequence is 11 residues long. CDR3 DNA sequence: TGTGCCAGCAGTTTGGGAGGGGACTACACCTTC. This sequence encodes CASSLGGDYTF.

V and J are TRBV5-6 and TRBJ2-7; 8 bases match TRBD2. V shed 4 bases, J shed 4 bases, and the junction held 13 bases outside the gene matches. The CDR3 length is 16 residues. CDR1 is SGHDT and CDR2 is YYEEEE in the germline V gene. CDR3 protein: CASSPDGGGGWYEQYF. Here the CDR3 DNA reads TGTGCCAGCAGCCCGGACGGCGGCGGGGGGTGGTACGAGCAGTACTTC.

CDR3 DNA: TGCGCCAGCAGCCAAGCCTCCGACACTGAAGCTTTCTTT. It is translated as CASSQASDTEAFF. The V and J genes are TRBV4-3 and TRBJ1-1; D is unclear. The CDR3 runs 13 residues. V was shortened by 1 base and J by 3 bases, with 6 bases between the two germline ends. Looked up from germline, CDR1 is LGHNA and CDR2 is YSLEER.

The chain recombines TRBV3-1 with TRBJ2-7; 10 bases line up with TRBD2. The CDR3 covers 17 residues. Unmatched junction bases numbered 8, after V lost 1 base and J lost 2 bases. Germline CDR1 and CDR2: LGHDT and YNNKEL (reference sequence). CDR3 DNA: TGTGCCAGCAGCCAAGTCATCCCGGGACTAGCGCCCTACGAGCAGTACTTC. Amino acid sequence: CASSQVIPGLAPYEQYF.

V gene TRBV7-2 combines with J gene TRBJ2-5, with D uncertain. The germline gives CDR1 SGHTA, CDR2 FQGNSA. V was shortened by 2 bases and J by 0 bases, with 4 bases between the two germline ends. The CDR3 is 13 amino acids. CDR3 in amino acids: CASSLMYQETQYF. CDR3 bases: TGTGCCAGCAGCTTAATGTACCAAGAGACCCAGTACTTC.

The chain carries TRBV7-9 and TRBJ1-1; D might be TRBD1 (5 bases). The germline CDR1 and CDR2 sequences are SEHNR and FQNEAQ (reference sequence). CDR3 size: 12 residues. V shed 5 bases and J shed 5 bases, with 9 bases lying between them. CDR3 sequence (DNA): TGTGCCAGCAGCCCGGGACTGACTGAAGCTTTCTTT. Its translation is CASSPGLTEAFF.

The chain is built from TRBV7-2 and TRBJ2-7; no definite D call. The germline V and J ends were trimmed by 2 bases and 2 bases, with 10 bases remaining between them. The CDR3 is made up of 14 amino acids. Germline CDR1 SGHTA, CDR2 FQGNSA. The CDR3 protein is CASSLNYLTYEQYF. The CDR3 nucleotides read TGTGCCAGCAGCTTAAACTACCTAACCTACGAGCAGTACTTC. The whole variable domain, filled in from reference TRBV7-2 and TRBJ2-7, reads GAGVSQSPSNKVTEKGKDVELRCDPISGHTALYWYRQSLGQGLEFLIYFQGNSAPDKSGLPSDRFSAERTGGSVSTLTIQRTQQEDSAVYLCASSLNYLTYEQYFGPGTRLTVT.

The chain joins TRBV7-9 to TRBJ1-2, with TRBD1 matching 7 bases. The CDR3 is made up of 16 amino acids. From germline, CDR1 is SEHNR and CDR2 FQNEAQ (reference sequence). The V gene end was trimmed by 5 bases and the J gene end by 3 bases; junction bases not matched to a gene: 12. The CDR3 bases are TGTGCCAGCAGCCCCCGAGGAAGGGGGCCCTACTATGGCTACACCTTC. Residues: CASSPRGRGPYYGYTF.

The chain is built from TRBV5-1 and TRBJ2-1; 13 bases are shared with TRBD2. The CDR3 contains 18 residues. The V gene's germline CDR1 is SGHRS and CDR2 YFSETQ. Losses at the gene ends were 4 bases for V and 0 bases for J; bases not matched to a gene: 7. As DNA, the CDR3 is TGCGCCAGCAGCCTTGGACTAGCGGGGGCCACCTCCTACAATGAGCAGTTCTTC. This gives the protein CASSLGLAGATSYNEQFF.

This sequence joins TRBV4-2 and TRBJ1-4; D uncertain. Germline V gene lookup returns CDR1 LGHNA and CDR2 YNFKEQ. V was cut by 0 bases and J by 8 bases, with 10 bases left in between. The CDR3 length is 14 residues. The CDR3 DNA reads as TGTGCCAGCAGCCAAGATAACGCGGGAGAAAAACTGTTTTTT. Residues: CASSQDNAGEKLFF.

V usage is TRBV7-9 and J usage is TRBJ2-3, with 9 bases fitting TRBD1. This CDR3 has 16 amino acids. V trimming: 4 bases; J trimming: 3 bases; junction bases outside the gene matches: 8. Germline V gene lookup returns CDR1 SEHNR and CDR2 FQNEAQ (reference sequence). CDR3 bases: TGTGCCAGCAGCTCCTCCGGGACAGGGAGGACAGATACGCAGTATTTT. It codes for CASSSSGTGRTDTQYF.

The CDR3 nucleotides read TGTGCCTGGAGTGTTGGACAGGGGGTAGCCAAAAACATTCAGTACTTC. This gives the protein CAWSVGQGVAKNIQYF. The chain employs TRBV30 and TRBJ2-4, with 10 bases matching TRBD1. The germline gives CDR1 GTSNPN, CDR2 SVGIG (reference sequence). V was pared by 0 bases and J by 0 bases, with 2 bases of the junction left unmatched. The CDR3 extends over 16 amino acids.

The chain is built from TRBV28 and TRBJ2-6; D unresolved. The CDR3 contains 14 residues. V was shortened by 8 bases and J by 0 bases, with 8 bases between the two germline ends. From germline, CDR1 is MDHEN and CDR2 SYDVKM. CDR3 DNA sequence: TGTGCCAGCCAGGTTTACTCTGGGGCCAACGTCCTGACTTTC. Translating gives CASQVYSGANVLTF.

On this clonotype itself: Compared with germline, one end of the junction differs, possibly owing to a read error. The chain joins TRBV28 to TRBJ1-6; no definite D call. The CDR3 is 15 amino acids. Germline V gene data show CDR1 as MDHEN and CDR2 as SYDVKM. CDR3 bases: TGTGCCACCAGTAAATCGACTGGGATGAATTCACCCCTCCACTTT. Residues: CATSKSTGMNSPLHF.

The chain recombines TRBV5-1 with TRBJ2-7; D gene unclear. The CDR3 extends over 17 amino acids. Germline CDR1 reads SGHRS; CDR2 reads YFSETQ. The V end lost 0 bases, the J end lost 0 bases, and 16 bases lay between the germline ends. The CDR3 loop is CASSLAFRATNSYEQYF. The CDR3 bases are TGCGCCAGCAGCTTGGCGTTTAGGGCAACAAACTCCTACGAGCAGTACTTC.